A single sample gave rise to the 20 T cell receptor beta chains below, sequenced in a study of vaccination and CD4 T cells after COVID-19. As for treatment: 10-day PBMC culture with coronavirus spike peptide pools or control peptides (ViraFEST assay). An Oncomine TCR Beta short-read assay was used to sequence the DNA from cultured CD4+ T cells. TCRdb recomputed calls from the PCR reads with MiXCR, one row per CDR3 protein. The sample consists of about 12,000 distinct CDR3 sequences, roughly 60% of them appearing once. The antigens of these receptors remain unknown. The material sequenced was CD4+ T cells from blood, cultured in vitro, taken before SARS-CoV-2 vaccination. Receptors originate from a human donor who had recovered from COVID-19.

J is TRBJ2-3 and V is TRBV19; D not certain. V was clipped by 8 bases and J by 0 bases, with 9 bases between them. The CDR3 is 13 amino acids. Germline CDR1 and CDR2: LNHDA and SQIVND (reference sequence). CDR3 in amino acids: CASQGTSTDTQYF. Here the CDR3 DNA reads TGTGCCAGTCAAGGCACAAGCACAGATACGCAGTATTTT.

This chain connects TRBV11-2 to TRBJ1-1; D may be TRBD1 (6 bases). Germline values: CDR1 SGHAT, CDR2 FQNNGV. Trimming left V 2 bases short and J 5 bases short, with 6 bases between. The CDR3 is 12 residues long. The CDR3 spells CASSLQGTEAFF. In DNA form, the CDR3 reads TGTGCCAGCAGCTTACAGGGGACTGAAGCTTTCTTT.

V is TRBV20-1 and J is TRBJ2-7, with 7 bases that match TRBD1. V gave up 5 bases and J gave up 4 bases; unmatched junction bases: 11. Germline V CDR1 and CDR2: DFQATT, SNEGSKA (reference sequence). The CDR3 consists of 14 residues. CDR3 nucleotides: TGCAGTGCTCCAGACAGGGTGTGGAATTACGAGCAGTACTTC. Protein product: CSAPDRVWNYEQYF.

In DNA form, the CDR3 reads TGTGCCAGCAGTTCCTCGTATCAGCCCCAGCATTTT. Its translation is CASSSSYQPQHF. This sequence joins TRBV28 and TRBJ1-5; D is unclear. Germline CDR1 MDHEN, CDR2 SYDVKM. V lost 4 bases and J 5 bases, leaving 6 bases between the germline ends. The CDR3 is 12 residues long.

This clonotype showed up just a few times. This chain joins TRBV20-1 and TRBJ2-5, with D possibly matching TRBD2 (6 bases). This CDR3 contains 13 residues. The V gene lost 6 bases and the J gene lost 2 bases, with 13 bases spanning the gap. Germline V gene lookup returns CDR1 DFQATT and CDR2 SNEGSKA (reference sequence). The CDR3 nucleotides read TGCAGTGCCCCGACGACTAGACAAGAGACCCAGTACTTC. Its translation: CSAPTTRQETQYF.

The chain links TRBV20-1 to TRBJ1-3; D is unclear. The CDR3 is 15 amino acids. Per germline, CDR1 DFQATT and CDR2 SNEGSKA (reference sequence). V lost 2 bases, J lost 0 bases, and 11 bases lay in between. CDR3 coding DNA: TGCAGTGCTAGACCGCCGGGAACCTCTGGAAACACCATATATTTT. This encodes CSARPPGTSGNTIYF.

This sequence joins TRBV20-1 and TRBJ2-7, with TRBD2 matching over 7 bases. Trimming at V came to 4 bases and at J to 6 bases, leaving 9 bases not matched to a gene. Germline-derived CDR1 and CDR2 are DFQATT and SNEGSKA (reference sequence). This CDR3 comprises 13 residues. CDR3 loop: CSAIGDLAAEQYF. The CDR3 DNA is TGCAGTGCTATCGGGGACCTAGCGGCCGAGCAGTACTTC.

In its sample, this clonotype was seen a few times. The gene calls are TRBV6-1 and TRBJ1-1; D remains unclear. Trimming cost V 5 bases and J 2 bases, with 3 bases left between them. CDR3 length: 11 residues. Germline V gives CDR1 MNHNS, CDR2 SASEGT. In DNA form, the CDR3 reads TGTGCCAGCAGTCGCAACACTGAAGCTTTCTTT. Translating it yields CASSRNTEAFF.

V gene TRBV4-2 combines with J gene TRBJ1-1; D might be TRBD1 (5 bases). V was shortened by 4 bases and J by 0 bases, with 9 bases between the two germline ends. The CDR3 is 14 residues long. CDR1 LGHNA and CDR2 YNFKEQ come from the germline V gene. The CDR3 loop is CASSLRVMNTEAFF. The CDR3 bases are TGTGCCAGCAGCCTCAGGGTGATGAACACTGAAGCTTTCTTT.

This clonotype showed up just a few times. This chain links TRBV6-5 with TRBJ1-1; maybe TRBD1 (5 bases). In germline, CDR1 is MNHEY, CDR2 SVGAGI. Trimming took 6 bases from V and 4 from J, leaving 15 bases between them. CDR3 length: 14 amino acids. Here the CDR3 DNA reads TGTGCCAGCAGCTACAGGCAATATATCACTGAAGCTTTCTTT. Its translation: CASSYRQYITEAFF.

Only a few counts were recorded for this clonotype. The V and J genes are TRBV2 and TRBJ2-3; D call uncertain. Trimming took 0 bases from V and 14 from J, leaving 9 bases between them. The CDR3 length is 11 residues. Germline V CDR1 and CDR2: SNHLY, FYNNEI. The DNA for the CDR3 is TGTGCCAGCAGTGAAGCTGCGATCCCGTATTTT. Protein: CASSEAAIPYF.

This chain joins TRBV12-3 or TRBV12-4 and TRBJ2-7; D unclear. The CDR3 extends over 15 amino acids. The V and J ends lost 2 bases and 0 bases respectively, with 11 bases between them. The CDR3 bases are TGTGCCAGCAGTTTAAGGACGGCAAGCTCCTACGAGCAGTACTTC. As protein: CASSLRTASSYEQYF.

The rearrangement joins TRBV19 to TRBJ2-3; TRBD2 agrees at 9 bases. Trimming took 8 bases from V and 0 from J; bases not matched to a gene: 12. Per germline, CDR1 LNHDA and CDR2 SQIVND (reference sequence). The CDR3 contains 17 residues. CDR3 amino acids: CASRPGNSGGSTDTQYF. The CDR3 region has the DNA TGTGCCAGTCGACCAGGAAATAGCGGGGGCAGCACAGATACGCAGTATTTT.

Here the CDR3 reads CASSQAANPTEAFF. In DNA, the CDR3 is TGTGCCAGCAGCCAAGCGGCGAACCCCACTGAAGCTTTCTTT. The genes are TRBV14 and TRBJ1-1; D remains unclear. The V gene's germline CDR1 is SGHDN and CDR2 FVKESK. CDR3 length: 14 amino acids. Trimming pared 1 base from V and 4 bases from J, leaving 10 bases between.

The V gene is TRBV27, the J gene TRBJ1-2; no clear D. The V end lost 7 bases, the J end lost 8 bases, and 17 bases lay between the germline ends. Germline V gene data show CDR1 as MNHEY and CDR2 as SMNVEV (reference sequence). This CDR3 region has 13 residues. The CDR3 sequence: CASIDRRNGGYTF. CDR3 bases: TGTGCCAGCATCGATCGGAGAAATGGAGGCTACACCTTC.

The V gene is TRBV11-2, the J gene TRBJ1-1, with D maybe TRBD1 (6 bases). The length of the CDR3 is 13 residues. Germline CDR1 is SGHAT and CDR2 is FQNNGV. The germline V and J ends were trimmed by 5 bases and 1 base, with 8 bases remaining between them. The CDR3 sequence: CASSQQGNTEAFF. The CDR3 DNA is TGTGCCAGCAGCCAACAGGGGAACACTGAAGCTTTCTTT.

The rearrangement links TRBV20-1 to TRBJ2-3; D not resolved. From germline, CDR1 is DFQATT and CDR2 SNEGSKA (reference sequence). The V end lost 3 bases, the J end lost 5 bases, and 9 bases lay between the germline ends. CDR3 length: 12 amino acids. The CDR3 loop reads CSASRAEDTQYF. CDR3 DNA: TGCAGTGCTAGTCGGGCGGAAGATACGCAGTATTTT.

This chain connects TRBV29-1 to TRBJ2-3; 7 nucleotides align to TRBD1. After removal of 6 bases from V and 4 bases from J, the junction contained 10 bases not matched to a gene. Germline CDR1 SQVTM, CDR2 ANQGSEA. The CDR3 has 14 amino acids. The CDR3 spells CSVGDRVGADTQYF. In nucleotides, the CDR3 is TGCAGCGTCGGGGACAGAGTAGGGGCAGATACGCAGTATTTT.

This clonotype was detected only a few times. This chain's CDR3 is CATSSGRQGGRVGYTF. The CDR3, as DNA: TGTGCCACCAGCTCCGGTCGGCAGGGTGGTCGGGTAGGCTACACCTTC. This rearrangement joins TRBV15 to TRBJ1-2; D perhaps matches TRBD1 (5 bases). CDR3 length: 16 amino acids. V shed 5 bases and J shed 8 bases, with 24 bases lying between them. CDR1 is LNHNV and CDR2 is YYDKDF in the germline V gene (reference sequence).

The DNA of the CDR3 is TGTGCCAGCAGTGAAGGTTTCGGACGGTCCTATGGCTACACCTTC. It translates to CASSEGFGRSYGYTF. The chain employs TRBV2 and TRBJ1-2; the D is unclear. The V gene lost 1 base and the J gene lost 4 bases, with 13 bases spanning the gap. The V gene's germline CDR1 is SNHLY and CDR2 FYNNEI. The CDR3 contains 15 residues.